A single sample is the source of the 23 T cell receptor beta chains below, sequenced in a study of T-cell reconstitution after alpha-beta-depleted transplantation in children. Construction of the TCRbeta library involved unique molecular identifiers. TCRdb passed the PCR reads through MiXCR, listing each CDR3 protein once. The sample lists around 94,000 distinct CDR3 sequences, about 8% occurring once. The source was PBMCs, collected before TCRalphabeta/CD19-depleted stem cell transplant. The receptors derive from a boy aged 2 to 10 with acute lymphoblastic leukemia, due to receive a stem cell transplant.

This clonotype was detected many times. The rearrangement joins TRBV7-8 to TRBJ2-1; 8 bases map to TRBD2. Germline V gene data show CDR1 as SGHVS and CDR2 as FQNEAQ. CDR3 length: 16 amino acids. Trimming removed 5 bases from V and 5 bases from J; junction bases left unmatched: 11. The chain's CDR3 is CASSENGGAPDNEQFF. The CDR3 DNA reads as TGTGCCAGCAGCGAAAACGGGGGGGCCCCGGACAATGAGCAGTTCTTC.

Ten or more counts support this clonotype. The V gene is TRBV29-1, the J gene TRBJ2-1; 7 positions agree with TRBD1. CDR1 SQVTM and CDR2 ANQGSEA come from the germline V gene. The CDR3 has 14 amino acids. V lost 7 bases and J lost 3; bases outside the gene matches: 9. CDR3 protein: CSAPGQFFYNEQFF. As DNA, the CDR3 is TGCAGCGCCCCGGGACAGTTCTTCTACAATGAGCAGTTCTTC.

Only a few counts were recorded for this clonotype. The chain is built from TRBV10-3 and TRBJ2-7, with 7 nucleotides matching TRBD2. This CDR3 has 16 amino acids. The V segment lost 3 bases and the J segment 0 bases; nucleotides outside the gene matches: 8. In germline, CDR1 is ENHRY, CDR2 SYGVKD. The CDR3 here is CAISEPGGSGSYEQYF. In DNA, the CDR3 is TGTGCCATCAGTGAACCCGGGGGGTCGGGCTCCTACGAGCAGTACTTC.

In this sample, this clonotype turned up many times. The chain has TRBV6-6 and TRBJ2-1, with D perhaps TRBD2 (5 bases). The CDR3 sequence is 13 residues long. V shed 2 bases and J shed 5 bases, with 7 bases lying between them. Germline CDR1 is MNHNY and CDR2 is SVGAGI (reference sequence). CDR3 nucleotides: TGTGCCAGCAGTTACAGGGAGAACAATGAGCAGTTCTTC. Translating it yields CASSYRENNEQFF.

This clonotype is medium-sized by share. The rearrangement joins TRBV4-1 to TRBJ1-5; 7 positions match TRBD1. CDR3 size: 14 residues. CDR1 MGHRA and CDR2 YSYEKL come from the germline V gene. The V segment lost 1 base and the J segment 7 bases; nucleotides outside the gene matches: 4. The CDR3 spells CASSQATGNQPQHF. The CDR3 bases are TGCGCCAGCAGCCAAGCGACAGGGAACCAGCCCCAGCATTTT.

This clonotype was found a few times. This rearrangement joins TRBV5-4 to TRBJ2-3; the D is unclear. The CDR3 is made up of 14 amino acids. In germline, CDR1 is SGHNT, CDR2 YYREEE (reference sequence). Trimming took 2 bases from V and 6 from J, leaving 13 bases between them. The CDR3 loop reads CASSLGRPQDTQYF. CDR3 sequence (DNA): TGTGCCAGCAGCTTAGGCAGGCCTCAGGATACGCAGTATTTT. Drawing the rest from reference TRBV5-4 and TRBJ2-3, the complete variable domain is ETGVTQSPTHLIKTRGQQVTLRCSSQSGHNTVSWYQQALGQGPQFIFQYYREEENGRGNFPPRFSGLQFPNYSSELNVNALELDDSALYLCASSLGRPQDTQYFGPGTRLTVL.

J is TRBJ1-2 and V is TRBV27; TRBD1 matches 7 bases. CDR1 is MNHEY, CDR2 SMNVEV, per germline (reference sequence). V was clipped by 5 bases and J by 3 bases; unmatched bases: 9. The CDR3 runs to 15 residues. CDR3 loop: CASSPSTGLDYGYTF. CDR3 DNA sequence: TGTGCCAGCAGTCCATCGACAGGGCTGGACTATGGCTACACCTTC.

This clonotype has at least ten counts. The chain links TRBV2 to TRBJ2-5; the match to TRBD2 covers 10 bases. Germline loops: CDR1 SNHLY, CDR2 FYNNEI. CDR3 length equals 15 residues. Trimming removed 5 bases from V and 1 base from J; junction bases left unmatched: 4. The CDR3 DNA reads TGTGCCAGCAGTCTCCAGCGGGGGGGCCAAGAGACCCAGTACTTC. Protein product: CASSLQRGGQETQYF. The complete variable domain, with remaining parts taken from reference TRBV2 and TRBJ2-5, reads EPEVTQTPSHQVTQMGQEVILRCVPISNHLYFYWYRQILGQKVEFLVSFYNNEISEKSEIFDDQFSVERPDGSNFTLKIRSTKLEDSAMYFCASSLQRGGQETQYFGPGTRLLVL.

This chain links TRBV4-2 with TRBJ1-6; D is unresolved. Trimming cost V 10 bases and J 7 bases, with 20 bases left between them. Germline V CDR1 and CDR2: LGHNA, YNFKEQ. The CDR3 is 15 residues long. CDR3 sequence: CAMSPLPARNSPLHF. The DNA of the CDR3 is TGTGCCATGAGCCCCCTGCCAGCGCGGAATTCACCCCTCCACTTT.

The rearrangement links TRBV6-5 to TRBJ2-2, with D possibly matching TRBD1 (7 bases). Germline V gene data show CDR1 as MNHEY and CDR2 as SVGAGI. Trimming cost V 8 bases and J 3 bases, with 16 bases left between them. This CDR3 is 15 amino acids long. The CDR3 sequence is CASEIPGGHTGELFF. As DNA, the CDR3 is TGTGCCAGCGAGATCCCAGGGGGGCACACCGGGGAGCTGTTTTTT.

This clonotype turned up a few times. The chain carries TRBV18 and TRBJ2-2, with D unresolved. This CDR3 contains 15 residues. Trimming removed 3 bases from V and 1 base from J, with 9 bases in between. The germline gives CDR1 KGHSH, CDR2 LQKENI. The CDR3 region has the DNA TGTGCCAGCTCACCGTCGTCAGTGAACACCGGGGAGCTGTTTTTT. Its protein product is CASSPSSVNTGELFF.

This clonotype came up once. A much more abundant neighbour one base away suggests this may be a read error. The V gene is TRBV6-5, the J gene TRBJ1-2; 7 bases are shared with TRBD1. After removal of 2 bases from V and 3 bases from J, the junction contained 3 bases not matched to a gene. The CDR3 totals 14 residues. Germline V CDR1 and CDR2: MNHEY, SVGAGI. DNA of the CDR3: TGTGCCAGCAGTTACGGGACAGTCGACTATGGCTACACCTTC. Translated, it gives CASSYGTVDYGYTF.

This clonotype showed up many times. The rearrangement links TRBV5-1 to TRBJ2-3, with 8 positions matching TRBD2. From germline, CDR1 is SGHRS and CDR2 YFSETQ. CDR3 size: 13 residues. With V trimmed by 7 bases and J by 3 bases, 4 bases remained unmatched. In DNA form, the CDR3 reads TGCGCCAGCGCGACTAGCGTAACAGATACGCAGTATTTT. It encodes CASATSVTDTQYF.

V and J are TRBV27 and TRBJ1-1; D gene uncertain. Germline loops: CDR1 MNHEY, CDR2 SMNVEV (reference sequence). The CDR3 has 13 residues. The V gene lost 2 bases and the J gene lost 4 bases, with 8 bases spanning the gap. CDR3 nucleotides: TGTGCCAGCAGTTTAAGAGCCCCCACTGAAGCTTTCTTT. It is translated as CASSLRAPTEAFF.

The chain carries TRBV5-6 and TRBJ2-7; weak D call: TRBD2 (6 bases). Trimming removed 4 bases from V and 3 bases from J, with 14 bases in between. This CDR3 spans 14 amino acids. CDR1 and CDR2 (germline): SGHDT, YYEEEE. CDR3 sequence: CASSTGTGLYEQYF. The CDR3 DNA reads TGTGCCAGCAGCACTGGGACGGGACTCTACGAGCAGTACTTC. Variable domain in full (rest from reference TRBV5-6 and TRBJ2-7): DAGVTQSPTHLIKTRGQQVTLRCSPKSGHDTVSWYQQALGQGPQFIFQYYEEEERQRGNFPDRFSGHQFPNYSSELNVNALLLGDSALYLCASSTGTGLYEQYFGPGTRLTVT.

The V gene is TRBV9, the J gene TRBJ1-4; 11 nucleotides align to TRBD1. The CDR3 covers 15 residues. Germline CDR1 reads SGDLS; CDR2 reads YYNGEE. The V gene end was trimmed by 2 bases and the J gene end by 7 bases; junction bases not matched to a gene: 4. This CDR3 reads CASSVGQGASEKLFF. The CDR3 DNA is TGTGCCAGCAGCGTCGGACAGGGGGCGAGTGAAAAACTGTTTTTT.

This clonotype was picked up a small number of times. Because the CDR3's place on the DNA is in doubt, the DNA is left out and the CDR3 is given as listed by TCRdb. This chain uses TRBV7-2 with TRBJ1-2; the DNA was not used to check the table's D call, TRBD1. Germline-derived CDR1 and CDR2 are SGHTA and FQGNSA. The CDR3 is 13 residues long, ends included. CDR3 amino acids: CASSSRGVGVGTF.

There are a few counts of this clonotype. J is TRBJ2-7 and V is TRBV10-3; possible D gene TRBD1, 7 bases. Trimming left V 3 bases short and J 7 bases short, with 10 bases between. This CDR3 is built from 12 residues. In germline, CDR1 is ENHRY, CDR2 SYGVKD. CDR3 DNA: TGTGCCATCAGTGACAGGGGGGAAGAGCAGTACTTC. Its translation is CAISDRGEEQYF.

The sample holds a few counts of this clonotype. This chain links TRBV7-3 with TRBJ2-1; D may be TRBD2 (7 bases). The V end was cut by 2 bases, the J end by 5 bases, with 16 bases between. Germline V CDR1 and CDR2: SGHTA, FQGTGA. This CDR3 has 16 residues. Here the CDR3 reads CASSLAGAGANNEQFF. The CDR3 DNA is TGTGCCAGCAGCTTAGCGGGGGCAGGTGCTAACAATGAGCAGTTCTTC.

This clonotype occurred a few times. J is TRBJ2-7 and V is TRBV20-1; 7 positions match TRBD1. The germline V gene encodes CDR1 DFQATT and CDR2 SNEGSKA (reference sequence). The CDR3 runs to 15 residues. Trimming cost V 5 bases and J 0 bases; bases outside gene matches: 10. CDR3 in DNA: TGCAGTGCTGAGTCCCGGGACAGCTTCTCCTACGAGCAGTACTTC. Translating it yields CSAESRDSFSYEQYF.

This clonotype was observed at least ten times. The chain is built from TRBV18 and TRBJ2-6; D unclear. CDR3 size: 14 residues. CDR1 and CDR2 from the germline V gene are KGHSH and LQKENI. V was clipped by 7 bases and J by 2 bases, with 9 bases between them. CDR3: CASFRVAGANVLTF. Here the CDR3 DNA reads TGTGCCAGCTTCCGGGTTGCTGGGGCCAACGTCCTGACTTTC.

V gene TRBV13 combines with J gene TRBJ2-5; perhaps TRBD2 as D (6 bases). The CDR3 is 14 residues long. The germline V gene has CDR1 PRHDT and CDR2 FYEKMQ (reference sequence). Deletions cut 5 bases from V and 5 bases from J, with 15 bases between. The CDR3 coding sequence is TGTGCCAGCAGCCCGTGGGGGGTCCGGGAGACCCAGTACTTC. Translation gives CASSPWGVRETQYF. The entire variable domain, with the rest obtained from reference TRBV13 and TRBJ2-5, is as follows: AAGVIQSPRHLIKEKRETATLKCYPIPRHDTVYWYQQGPGQDPQFLISFYEKMQSDKGSIPDRFSAQQFSDYHSELNMSSLELGDSALYFCASSPWGVRETQYFGPGTRLLVL.

This clonotype was seen many times. The V gene is TRBV6-2 or TRBV6-3, the J gene TRBJ1-1; D is undetermined. This CDR3 contains 12 residues. V was trimmed by 2 bases and J by 5 bases, leaving 6 bases between them. Germline V CDR1 and CDR2: MNHEY, SVGEGT. Here the CDR3 reads CASSYINTEAFF. CDR3 sequence (DNA): TGTGCCAGCAGTTACATCAATACTGAAGCTTTCTTT.